The clone carrying this T cell receptor (beta chain) was detected only a few times. What it recognizes is unknown. Unique molecular identifier tags were affixed to discrete cDNA molecules. TCRdb reprocessed the 5' RACE reads via MiXCR and lists one record per CDR3 protein. The sample has tens of thousands of distinct CDR3 sequences, roughly an eighth seen once. This sample was included in a study of early T cells in non-severe SARS-CoV-2 infection. Study-level background: Sequencing of bulk RNA from unsorted whole blood was done, without chain pairing.

Study-level points and caveats: Anti-spike CD8 specificities were favored by VDJdb matching, whose results missed private and CD4 specificities.

This CDR3 has 15 residues. Per the germline V gene, CDR1 is MRHNA and CDR2 is SNTAGT. Trimming took 0 bases from V and 3 from J, leaving 10 bases between them. The chain is built from TRBV6-4 and TRBJ2-3, with D perhaps TRBD1 or TRBD2 (6 bases each). Material: whole blood. The clonotype comes from an adult who was a healthcare worker with PCR-confirmed SARS-CoV-2 infection or an uninfected control (not recorded which). The CDR3 nucleotides are TGTGCCAGCAGTGACTCAGGGGGGACGACAGATACGCAGTATTTT. This encodes CASSDSGGTTDTQYF.